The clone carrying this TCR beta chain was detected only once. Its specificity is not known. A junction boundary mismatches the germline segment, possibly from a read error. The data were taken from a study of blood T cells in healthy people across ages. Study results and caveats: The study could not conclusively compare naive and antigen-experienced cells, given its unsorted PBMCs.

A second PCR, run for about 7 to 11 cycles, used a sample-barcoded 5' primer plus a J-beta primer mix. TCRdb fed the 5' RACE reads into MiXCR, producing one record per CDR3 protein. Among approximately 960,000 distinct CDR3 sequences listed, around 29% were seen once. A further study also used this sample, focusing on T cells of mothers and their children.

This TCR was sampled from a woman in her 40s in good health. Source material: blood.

CDR3: CASSISGPADTEYF. CDR3 DNA: TGTGCCAGCAGTATAAGCGGGCCAGCAGATACGGAGTATTTT. V is TRBV12-3 or TRBV12-4 and J is TRBJ2-3, with D possibly TRBD2 on 6 matching bases. The CDR3 consists of 14 residues.